These 18 T cell receptor beta chains originate from one sample sequenced in a study of T cell repertoires in cytomegalovirus infection. TCRdb fed the reads into MiXCR, producing one record per CDR3 protein. The table lists about 100,000 distinct CDR3 sequences, approximately 16% of them singletons, with 8% in the top ten. What was sequenced was PBMCs. The receptors were gathered from a human donor in good health (CMV status not recorded). Some clones in this sample may be carry-over from other donors' samples.

This sequence joins TRBV19 and TRBJ1-6; perhaps TRBD1 as D (6 bases). V was shortened by 2 bases and J by 9 bases, with 11 bases between the two germline ends. CDR1 and CDR2 from the germline V gene are LNHDA and SQIVND (reference sequence). The length of the CDR3 is 14 residues. CDR3 protein: CASSIRGGGSPLHF. CDR3 nucleotides: TGTGCCAGTAGTATACGGGGAGGGGGTTCACCCCTCCACTTT.

V gene TRBV12-3 or TRBV12-4 combines with J gene TRBJ1-2; unclear D gene. The CDR3 extends over 13 amino acids. V was clipped by 2 bases and J by 7 bases, with 11 bases between them. The CDR3 bases are TGTGCCAGCAGTTTAACCCCGTTGGTTGGCTACACCTTC. This sequence encodes CASSLTPLVGYTF.

This clonotype was seen only a few times. This chain's CDR3 is CASSNRDRGIFDYGYTF. Here the CDR3 DNA reads TGTGCCAGCAGCAACCGGGACAGGGGGATCTTCGACTATGGCTACACCTTC. This chain uses TRBV7-9 with TRBJ1-2; 11 bases match TRBD1. Trimming took 5 bases from V and 3 from J; bases not matched to a gene: 11. The CDR3 consists of 17 residues. Germline V CDR1 and CDR2: SEHNR, FQNEAQ (reference sequence).

The chain has TRBV2 and TRBJ2-3, with D possibly being TRBD1 (5 bases). This CDR3 comprises 13 residues. In germline, CDR1 is SNHLY, CDR2 FYNNEI. V lost 6 bases and J lost 2, with 9 bases in between. CDR3 in amino acids: CASRPGFTDTQYF. CDR3 sequence (DNA): TGTGCCAGCAGGCCAGGGTTCACAGATACGCAGTATTTT.

This clonotype has only a few counts. The chain recombines TRBV11-3 with TRBJ1-1; TRBD1 agrees at 7 bases. Trimming cost V 5 bases and J 0 bases; bases outside gene matches: 6. The CDR3 totals 15 residues. CDR1 is SGHNT and CDR2 is YENEEA in the germline V gene. CDR3 nucleotide sequence: TGTGCCAGCAGCCTAGGGACAGATTTGAACACTGAAGCTTTCTTT. This codes for CASSLGTDLNTEAFF.

The V and J genes are TRBV27 and TRBJ1-6; D uncertain. CDR3 length: 15 residues. CDR1 and CDR2 from the germline V gene are MNHEY and SMNVEV (reference sequence). Between the trimmed V and J ends, which lost 3 bases and 9 bases, there was a span of 15 bases. This chain's CDR3 is CASSFGWPEGSPLHF. The CDR3 DNA reads TGTGCCAGCAGTTTCGGTTGGCCGGAGGGTTCACCCCTCCACTTT.

This clonotype was seen ten or more times. CDR3 nucleotide sequence: TGTGCCAGCAGCTTAGTAATGGAGACCCAGTACTTC. It is translated as CASSLVMETQYF. The J gene is TRBJ2-5, the V gene TRBV7-9; unclear D gene. The CDR3 has 12 residues. The germline CDR1 and CDR2 sequences are SEHNR and FQNEAQ (reference sequence). V was pared by 1 base and J by 5 bases, with 5 bases between.

This clonotype turned up a few times. The chain joins TRBV5-1 to TRBJ2-5, with D possibly called TRBD1 or TRBD2 (5 bases each). V dropped 3 bases and J dropped 5 bases, with 17 bases sitting between them. The CDR3 is made up of 15 amino acids. CDR1 is SGHRS, CDR2 YFSETQ, per germline. DNA of the CDR3: TGCGCCAGCAGCTGGGAGCAGGGTCGGCGGGAGACCCAGTACTTC. It encodes CASSWEQGRRETQYF. Filled out from reference TRBV5-1 and TRBJ2-5, the complete variable domain reads KAGVTQTPRYLIKTRGQQVTLSCSPISGHRSVSWYQQTPGQGLQFLFEYFSETQRNKGNFPGRFSGRQFSNSRSEMNVSTLELGDSALYLCASSWEQGRRETQYFGPGTRLLVL.

V is TRBV6-1 and J is TRBJ1-6, with D hard to call. Germline V CDR1 and CDR2: MNHNS, SASEGT. The length of the CDR3 is 13 residues. V shed 7 bases and J shed 7 bases, with 11 bases lying between them. CDR3 amino acids: CASTEDLNSPLHF. CDR3 in DNA: TGTGCCAGCACCGAGGACCTAAATTCACCCCTCCACTTT.

The table lists this clonotype with many counts. The chain recombines TRBV7-9 with TRBJ2-7, with D tentatively TRBD1 (5 bases). Germline CDR1 SEHNR, CDR2 FQNEAQ (reference sequence). The length of the CDR3 is 13 residues. V was shortened by 3 bases and J by 6 bases, with 12 bases between the two germline ends. The CDR3: CASSLIQGSEQYF. For the CDR3, the DNA is TGTGCCAGCAGCTTGATTCAGGGAAGCGAGCAGTACTTC. The full variable domain, in which reference TRBV7-9 and TRBJ2-7 provide the parts outside the CDR3, is DTGVSQNPRHKITKRGQNVTFRCDPISEHNRLYWYRQTLGQGPEFLTYFQNEAQLEKSRLLSDRFSAERPKGSFSTLEIQRTEQGDSAMYLCASSLIQGSEQYFGPGTRLTVT.

This clonotype was counted between two and nine times. This sequence joins TRBV14 and TRBJ1-1; unclear D gene. Germline lookup yields CDR1 SGHDN and CDR2 FVKESK. Deletions cut 3 bases from V and 1 base from J, with 9 bases between. The CDR3 spans 14 residues. The CDR3 here is CASSHLTANTEAFF. CDR3 DNA: TGTGCCAGCAGCCACTTGACGGCGAACACTGAAGCTTTCTTT.

This clonotype was seen at least ten times. The chain joins TRBV7-3 to TRBJ2-3, with D unclear. Germline CDR1 and CDR2: SGHTA and FQGTGA. The V end was cut by 3 bases, the J end by 2 bases, with 9 bases between. The CDR3 has 14 amino acids. CDR3 amino acids: CASSFGTYTDTQYF. The CDR3 bases are TGTGCCAGCAGCTTCGGAACTTACACAGATACGCAGTATTTT. Complete variable domain (other parts from reference TRBV7-3 and TRBJ2-3): GAGVSQTPSNKVTEKGKYVELRCDPISGHTALYWYRQSLGQGPEFLIYFQGTGAADDSGLPNDRFFAVRPEGSVSTLKIQRTERGDSAVYLCASSFGTYTDTQYFGPGTRLTVL.

V is TRBV13 and J is TRBJ1-2; no clear D gene. Germline values: CDR1 PRHDT, CDR2 FYEKMQ (reference sequence). CDR3 size: 13 residues. Trimming removed 1 base at V and 8 bases at J, with 11 bases between. The chain's CDR3 is CASSLATTVGYTF. In DNA, the CDR3 is TGTGCCAGCAGCTTAGCCACAACGGTCGGCTACACCTTC.

This sequence joins TRBV2 and TRBJ2-1; 8 bases map to TRBD2. Germline-derived CDR1 and CDR2 are SNHLY and FYNNEI. The trim removed 2 bases at V and 8 bases at J, leaving 8 bases unmatched. The CDR3 is 15 amino acids. CDR3 protein: CASSEPSGWSYEQFF. The CDR3 DNA reads as TGTGCCAGCAGTGAACCTAGCGGGTGGAGTTATGAGCAGTTCTTC.

About this clonotype: This could be a read error, since a much larger clone is one nucleotide away. The CDR3 region is CASSLAGGFGSDQYF. CDR3 DNA: TGTGCCAGCAGCTTAGCGGGGGGTTTTGGGTCCGATCAGTACTTC. J is TRBJ2-7 and V is TRBV7-8, with D perhaps TRBD2 (6 bases). Germline assignment: CDR1 SGHVS and CDR2 FQNEAQ. The CDR3 is 15 residues long. V lost 0 bases and J 10 bases, leaving 19 bases between the germline ends.

This clonotype appeared many times. This chain uses TRBV7-2 with TRBJ2-7; D gene unclear. Deletions cut 8 bases from V and 4 bases from J, with 15 bases between. The length of the CDR3 is 13 residues. Germline lookup yields CDR1 SGHTA and CDR2 FQGNSA. CDR3 bases: TGTGCCAGCGCTAGGCCCGAATTATACGAGCAGTACTTC. The encoded protein is CASARPELYEQYF.

The chain carries TRBV14 and TRBJ2-5; D ambiguous. This CDR3 has 15 amino acids. Per germline, CDR1 SGHDN and CDR2 FVKESK. Trimming shortened V by 2 bases and J by 2 bases, and 12 bases separated the two germline ends. CDR3 amino acids: CASSQQASRQETQYF. Here the CDR3 DNA reads TGTGCCAGCAGCCAACAAGCTTCACGACAAGAGACCCAGTACTTC.

This chain uses TRBV10-3 with TRBJ2-5; D is possibly TRBD1 (5 bases). V was shortened by 2 bases and J by 5 bases, with 21 bases between the two germline ends. The CDR3 consists of 17 residues. Germline V CDR1 and CDR2: ENHRY, SYGVKD. Here the CDR3 reads CAISEKLQDPPRETQYF. The CDR3 DNA follows: TGTGCCATCAGTGAGAAACTACAGGACCCCCCGAGGGAGACCCAGTACTTC.